This TCR beta chain was sequenced during a study of blood T cells in healthy people across ages. Study-wide results and caveats: Per million T cells, TCR beta diversity dropped roughly linearly as age increased.

Germline loops: CDR1 KGHSH, CDR2 LQKENI. V lost 0 bases and J 4 bases, leaving 5 bases between the germline ends. The CDR3 length is 13 residues. Primed by a sample-barcoded 5' primer and a J-beta primer mix, a second PCR proceeded for roughly 7 to 12 cycles. TCRdb passed the 5' RACE reads through MiXCR, listing each CDR3 protein once. The table includes about 970,000 distinct CDR3 sequences, roughly 50% detected once. Regarding this clonotype: Its matching antigen is unknown.

The chain employs TRBV18 and TRBJ2-3; D gene uncertain. The sample consisted of blood. The sequence derives from an older woman in good health. The CDR3 reads CASSPPGSDTQYF. CDR3 coding DNA: TGTGCCAGCTCACCACCCGGATCAGATACGCAGTATTTT. The complete variable domain, with remaining parts taken from reference TRBV18 and TRBJ2-3, reads NAGVMQNPRHLVRRRGQEARLRCSPMKGHSHVYWYRQLPEEGLKFMVYLQKENIIDESGMPKERFSAEFPKEGPSILRIQQVVRGDSAAYFCASSPPGSDTQYFGPGTRLTVL.